This TCR beta chain is drawn from a study of blood T cell repertoires in COVID-19. Study context: Acute-phase and convalescent COVID-19 samples originated in the United States, Italy and Spain. Sample material is recorded as cDNA or gDNA derived from T cells, B-cell-depleted T cells, or PBMCs.

In the source study's methods: Reference gene primer amplification yielded estimated nucleated cell counts. Generated by immunoSEQ multiplex PCR, the TCRdb table keeps only in-frame clones and is missing some. The V and J calls and clone size come from that table; D and trimming were worked out from the DNA. Found here are some 100,000 clones, roughly nine tenths of them singletons; the top ten hold 0.85% to 1%. Sample: peripheral blood. This receptor was taken from a man aged 55 to 70 with acute or convalescent COVID-19.

The DNA of the CDR3 is TGTGCCAGCAGCTTATATGTGGGGGCTACAGGAGAAGCTTTCTTT. Protein sequence: CASSLYVGATGEAFF. V is TRBV7-9 and J is TRBJ1-1; a weak D match, TRBD1 (6 bases). V lost 2 bases and J lost 8, with 18 bases in between. CDR1 and CDR2 (germline): SEHNR, FQNEAQ (reference sequence). The CDR3 runs to 15 residues.